These T cell receptor beta chains were read from a single sample in a study of OX40 agonist ivuxolimab in advanced cancers. Repertoires were generated with immunoSEQ multiplex PCR, while TCRdb's copy carries only in-frame clones and drops some. There are around 86,000 clones in the sample; roughly 91% occur only once, and roughly an eighth lies in the top ten. The specimen comprised CD4+ or CD8+ T cells sorted from blood, sampled in a trial of the OX40 agonist ivuxolimab. These TCRs come from an adult with an advanced solid tumor such as melanoma, head and neck, liver or kidney cancer. Both conserved end residues are part of each CDR3. A D gene is named only where the DNA matches it firmly. Expanded clones are given a class, and other clones once, few, many or no size at all.

>NA|TRBV11-3|TRBJ2-1|TRBD1
CASSLATQGAVYNEQFF
TGTGCCAGCAGCTTAGCCACACAGGGGGCGGTATACAATGAGCAGTTCTTC
>NA|TRBV11-1|TRBJ1-2|NA
CASSSSRVGYGYTF
TGTGCCAGCAGCTCATCCAGGGTGGGCTATGGCTACACCTTC
>NA|TRBV29-1|TRBJ1-2|NA
CSAYGLGYTF
TGCAGCGCCTATGGGCTTGGCTACACCTTC
>NA|TRBV4-2|TRBJ1-1|NA
CASSQDSLNTEAFF
TGTGCCAGCAGCCAAGATAGTTTGAACACTGAAGCTTTCTTT
>once|TRBV6-4|TRBJ2-4|NA
CASSEGEKNIQYF
TGTGCCAGCAGTGAAGGCGAGAAAAACATTCAGTACTTC
>NA|TRBV10-2|TRBJ2-3|TRBD2
CASSEWERGGLDTQYF
TGCGCCAGCAGTGAGTGGGAGCGGGGGGGCCTTGATACGCAGTATTTT
>NA|TRBV5-1|TRBJ1-1|NA
CASSLDTSNTEAFF
TGCGCCAGCAGCTTGGACACCTCGAACACTGAAGCTTTCTTT
>NA|TRBV9|TRBJ1-1|NA
CASSVQDSLGEAFF
TGTGCCAGCAGCGTCCAGGACAGCCTAGGGGAAGCTTTCTTT
>NA|TRBV6-4|TRBJ2-3|NA
CASSDGDRLRCDTDTQYF
TGTGCCAGCAGTGATGGGGACCGTCTCCGTTGTGACACAGATACGCAGTATTTT
>NA|TRBV6-5|TRBJ2-2|NA
CASSYSKGDGELFF
TGTGCCAGCAGTTACTCGAAGGGGGACGGGGAGCTGTTTTTT
>NA|TRBV6-5|TRBJ2-7|TRBD2
CASSYVGGSGGEQYF
TGTGCCAGCAGTTACGTAGGAGGTAGCGGGGGCGAGCAGTACTTC